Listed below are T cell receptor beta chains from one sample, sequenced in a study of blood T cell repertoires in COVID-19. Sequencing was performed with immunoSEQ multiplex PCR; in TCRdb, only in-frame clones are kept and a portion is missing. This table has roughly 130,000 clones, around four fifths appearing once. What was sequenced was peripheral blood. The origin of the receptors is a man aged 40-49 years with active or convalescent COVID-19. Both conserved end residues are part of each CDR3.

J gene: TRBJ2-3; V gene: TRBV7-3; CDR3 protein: CASSPDRSTDTQYF
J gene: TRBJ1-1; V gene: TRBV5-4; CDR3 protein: CASSLDRDSFNTEAFF
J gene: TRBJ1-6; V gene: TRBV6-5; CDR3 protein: CASNPRGPSPLHF
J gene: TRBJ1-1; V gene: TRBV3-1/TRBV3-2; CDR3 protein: CASSPGEGQRNTEAFF
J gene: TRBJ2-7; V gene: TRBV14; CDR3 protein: CASSQGLRGLNEQYF
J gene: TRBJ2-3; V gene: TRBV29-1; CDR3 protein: CSAGGLTDTQYF
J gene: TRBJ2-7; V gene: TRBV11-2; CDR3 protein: CASSVDFYEQYF
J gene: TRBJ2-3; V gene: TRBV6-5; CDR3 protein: CASNLAGGSTDTQYF
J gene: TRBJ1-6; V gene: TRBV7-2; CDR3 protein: CASSLRVLDNSPLHF
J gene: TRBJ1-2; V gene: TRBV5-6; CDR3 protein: CASSLGLLTVNYGYTF
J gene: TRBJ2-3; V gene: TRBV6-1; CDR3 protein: CASSETSGGPDTQYF
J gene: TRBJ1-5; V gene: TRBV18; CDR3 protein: CASSPFHNQPQHF
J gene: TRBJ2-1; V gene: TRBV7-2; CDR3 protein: CASSLVGGPGNEQFF
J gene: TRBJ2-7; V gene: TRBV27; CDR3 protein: CASSNGYEQYF